The clone carrying this TCR beta chain has at least ten counts. This CDR3 region has 14 residues. The ends lost 3 bases at V and 4 bases at J; junction bases unmatched: 5. This specimen comes from a study of Graves' ophthalmopathy and Graves' hyperthyroidism. RNA transcripts yielded amplified TCR beta CDR3 regions. After a first-round RT-PCR with HTBI primers, a second-round multiplex PCR was run. TCRdb recomputed calls from the multiplex PCR reads with MiXCR, one row per CDR3 protein. The sample includes 300,000 to 350,000 distinct CDR3 sequences, 17% seen only once; the top ten take 9% to 15%. Additional autoimmune diseases, uncontrolled infections, pregnancy or lactation disqualified patients.

The chain combines TRBV12-3 or TRBV12-4 with TRBJ1-1; 7 bases are a match to TRBD1. Material for sequencing was peripheral blood. The receptor comes from an adult man with Graves' ophthalmopathy. This CDR3 reads CASSFAGGITEAFF. The CDR3 coding sequence is TGTGCCAGCAGTTTTGCAGGGGGTATCACTGAAGCTTTCTTT.